This T cell receptor beta chain appears in the sequencing data of a study of T cells in Graves' hyperthyroidism and ophthalmopathy. It was uncontrolled infection, other autoimmune disease, pregnancy or lactation that excluded patients. The germline gives CDR1 SNHLY, CDR2 FYNNEI. The CDR3 loop spans 14 amino acids. V was pared by 6 bases and J by 7 bases, with 16 bases between. Amplification targeted TCR beta CDR3 regions from RNA transcripts. The TCR CDR3 was amplified in a first-round RT-PCR using the HTBI primer set. TCRdb used MiXCR to reprocess the multiplex PCR reads, holding one entry per CDR3 protein. This sample has around 260,000 distinct CDR3 sequences, with less than 30% found just once.

The origin of this receptor is a man in his forties with Graves' hyperthyroidism that later progressed to Graves' ophthalmopathy. Source material: blood. J is TRBJ1-5 and V is TRBV2, with D tentatively TRBD1 (5 bases). The CDR3 sequence: CASSGAKEIQPQHF. The CDR3 DNA is TGTGCCAGCAGCGGGGCCAAAGAGATACAGCCCCAGCATTTT. Using reference TRBV2 and TRBJ1-5 for the parts outside the CDR3, the full variable domain is EPEVTQTPSHQVTQMGQEVILRCVPISNHLYFYWYRQILGQKVEFLVSFYNNEISEKSEIFDDQFSVERPDGSNFTLKIRSTKLEDSAMYFCASSGAKEIQPQHFGDGTRLSIL.